The clone carrying this T cell receptor (beta chain) was detected a few times. What it binds is unknown. The gene names here belong to mouse. The read terminates 4 residues before the CDR3 end, so the remaining end is supplied by the germline J gene. Extracted RNA was reverse transcribed, and the resulting cDNA served as sequencing template. Measured with immunoSEQ multiplex PCR; TCRdb has only the in-frame clones, and not every one. The sample has around 110,000 clones, none seen only once. The data stem from a study of CD8+ T cells in alopecia areata. Findings and caveats of the study: Especially in alopecia totalis/universalis, lesional scalp showed greater clonality than normal scalp did.

The CDR3 is made up of 15 amino acids. Germline V lookup: CDR1 NSHNY, CDR2 SYGAGN. The gene calls are TRBV13-1 and TRBJ2-7, with D tentatively TRBD2 (7 bases). The specimen was lesional skin. The clonotype was recovered from a C3H/HeJ mouse with alopecia areata. As its MHC haplotype, the strain has H2-k. Incomplete CDR3 DNA: TGTGCCAGCAGTGATGCAGTTGGGGGGCGGTAT. As protein: CASSDAVGGRY. The entire CDR3 is CASSDAVGGRYEQYF.